The rows below give T cell receptor beta chains drawn from one sample of a study of CD8 T cells in Susac syndrome. TCRdb redid the calling of the immunoSEQ multiplex PCR reads with MiXCR, one entry per CDR3 protein. The table lists 45,000 to 55,000 distinct CDR3 sequences, 80% to 95% of them singletons. Material: CD8+ T cells from PBMCs. Every receptor here comes from a human donor in good health. Each CDR3 is given with its conserved first and last residue. D genes are given only for firm matches. The listing skips clone size in some rows; elsewhere it reads once, few, many or a size class.

>.|TRBV20-1|.|TRBJ2-4
CSASELAKNIQYF
TGCAGTGCTAGCGAACTAGCCAAAAACATTCAGTACTTC
>TRBD2|TRBV6-1|.|TRBJ2-1
CASRAGGNFYNEQFF
TGTGCCAGCAGGGCGGGAGGGAATTTCTACAATGAGCAGTTCTTC
>.|TRBV6-4|.|TRBJ1-1
CASSEQPNTEAFF
TGTGCCAGCAGTGAACAGCCGAACACTGAAGCTTTCTTT
>.|TRBV11-1|.|TRBJ2-3
CASSWTGGSTDTQYF
TGTGCCAGCAGCTGGACGGGCGGGAGCACAGATACGCAGTATTTT
>TRBD1|TRBV6-2/TRBV6-3|.|TRBJ2-7
CASSYDRGSYEQYF
TGTGCCAGCAGTTACGACAGGGGTTCCTACGAGCAGTACTTC
>TRBD1|TRBV11-2|.|TRBJ2-5
CASSPSGGETQYF
TGTGCCAGCAGCCCGTCAGGGGGAGAGACCCAGTACTTC
>.|TRBV12-5|.|TRBJ2-1
CASGSFYNEQFF
TGTGCTAGTGGTTCCTTTTACAATGAGCAGTTCTTC
>TRBD1|TRBV9|.|TRBJ2-7
CASSPSPGQAYEQYF
TGTGCCAGCAGCCCCTCTCCGGGACAGGCCTACGAGCAGTACTTC
>.|TRBV5-1|.|TRBJ1-1
CASKQGPMNTEAFF
TGCGCCAGCAAACAGGGTCCCATGAACACTGAAGCTTTCTTT
>TRBD1|TRBV7-9|once|TRBJ2-7
CASSPDRGLVYEQYF
TGTGCCAGCAGCCCCGACAGGGGGCTTGTTTACGAGCAGTACTTC
>.|TRBV30|.|TRBJ2-3
CAWSVAVSSTDTQYF
TGTGCCTGGAGTGTGGCAGTTTCTAGCACAGATACGCAGTATTTT
>.|TRBV29-1|.|TRBJ2-5
CSVTSWQDQETQYF
TGCAGCGTTACAAGTTGGCAAGACCAAGAGACCCAGTACTTC
>.|TRBV2|.|TRBJ2-7
CASSEYGGSSYEQYF
TGTGCCAGCAGTGAGTACGGGGGCAGCTCCTACGAGCAGTACTTC
>.|TRBV9|.|TRBJ2-7
CASSVAGDPSSYEQYF
TGTGCCAGCAGCGTAGCGGGGGACCCCTCCTCCTACGAGCAGTACTTC
>TRBD1|TRBV29-1|.|TRBJ2-7
CSVNTGGYEQYF
TGCAGCGTTAATACAGGGGGCTACGAGCAGTACTTC
>TRBD2|TRBV7-7|.|TRBJ2-1
CASSPWTSDNEQFF
TGTGCTAGCAGCCCCTGGACTAGCGACAATGAGCAGTTCTTC
>.|TRBV4-1|.|TRBJ2-7
CASSQVIGRTYEQYF
TGCGCCAGCAGCCAAGTTATTGGACGGACCTACGAGCAGTACTTC
>.|TRBV4-2|.|TRBJ2-2
CASVNSDAGELFF
TGTGCCAGCGTTAATAGCGACGCCGGGGAGCTGTTTTTT
>TRBD1|TRBV5-8|.|TRBJ1-5
CASSAGTGPTQPQHF
TGTGCCAGCAGCGCCGGGACAGGTCCTACTCAGCCCCAGCATTTT
>TRBD2|TRBV27|.|TRBJ2-5
CASSPMELARETQYF
TGTGCCAGCAGTCCAATGGAACTAGCGCGTGAGACCCAGTACTTC
>.|TRBV5-1|few|TRBJ1-1
CASSLDLNTEAFF
TGCGCCAGCAGCTTGGACCTGAACACTGAAGCTTTCTTT
>TRBD2|TRBV29-1|.|TRBJ2-1
CSALAGGDDEQFF
TGCAGCGCCTTAGCGGGAGGGGACGATGAGCAGTTCTTC
>TRBD2|TRBV3-1|.|TRBJ2-1
CASSQGIAGGSYNEQFF
TGTGCCAGCAGCCAAGGAATAGCGGGAGGTTCCTACAATGAGCAGTTCTTC
>.|TRBV5-1|.|TRBJ2-1
CASSLKFLRSSYNEQFF
TGCGCCAGCAGCTTGAAATTCCTCAGGAGCTCCTACAATGAGCAGTTCTTC
>.|TRBV4-1|.|TRBJ2-1
CASSQVVEGLAGEQFF
TGCGCCAGCAGCCAAGTCGTTGAAGGGCTAGCAGGAGAGCAGTTCTTC
>.|TRBV5-6|.|TRBJ1-2
CASRTGFDGYTF
TGTGCCAGCAGAACAGGTTTTGATGGCTACACCTTC
>.|TRBV5-4|.|TRBJ2-4
CASSPALEDIQYF
TGTGCCAGCAGCCCCGCGTTGGAGGACATTCAGTACTTC
>TRBD1|TRBV28|few|TRBJ2-7
CASSFGTGDSYEQYF
TGTGCCAGCAGTTTCGGGACAGGCGACTCCTACGAGCAGTACTTC
>TRBD2|TRBV5-6|.|TRBJ2-1
CASSSSFGAGEIYNEQFF
TGTGCCAGCAGCTCGAGCTTCGGGGCGGGAGAGATCTACAATGAGCAGTTCTTC
>.|TRBV3-1|.|TRBJ2-7
CASSPSTGYEQYF
TGTGCCAGCAGCCCATCGACAGGTTACGAGCAGTACTTC
>.|TRBV9|.|TRBJ2-7
CASSVVEGEQYF
TGTGCCAGCAGCGTAGTTGAGGGCGAGCAGTACTTC